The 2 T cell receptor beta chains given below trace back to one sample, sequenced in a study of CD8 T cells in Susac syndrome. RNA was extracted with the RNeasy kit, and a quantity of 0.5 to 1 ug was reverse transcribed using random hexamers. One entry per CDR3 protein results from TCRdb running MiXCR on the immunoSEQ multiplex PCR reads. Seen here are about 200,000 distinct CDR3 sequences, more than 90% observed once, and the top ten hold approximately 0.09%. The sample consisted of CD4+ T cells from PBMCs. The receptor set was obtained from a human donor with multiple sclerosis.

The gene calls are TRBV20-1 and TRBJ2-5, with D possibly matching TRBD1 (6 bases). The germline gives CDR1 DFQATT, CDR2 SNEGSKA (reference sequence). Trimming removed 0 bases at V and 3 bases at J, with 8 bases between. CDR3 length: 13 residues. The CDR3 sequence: CSARDGGKETQYF. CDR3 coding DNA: TGCAGTGCTAGAGATGGGGGCAAAGAGACCCAGTACTTC.

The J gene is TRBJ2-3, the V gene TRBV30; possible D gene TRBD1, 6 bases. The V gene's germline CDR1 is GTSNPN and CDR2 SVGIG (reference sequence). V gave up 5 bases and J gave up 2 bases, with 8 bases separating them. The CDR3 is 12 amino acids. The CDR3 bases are TGTGCCTGGGGGGGCTACACAGATACGCAGTATTTT. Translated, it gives CAWGGYTDTQYF.